Below, 18 T cell receptor beta chains from the same sample are listed, as sequenced in a study of shared clonotypes between healthy human individuals. Sequenced by immunoSEQ multiplex PCR; TCRdb stores in-frame clones only, minus some. The sample has a few million clones; more than 85% are singletons. Sequencing was done on a sample of naive CD4+ T cells from PBMCs. Documented subset: CD45RA+ positively selected. Receptors were obtained from a man in his late teens or twenties in good health. Some clones in this sample may be carry-over from other donors' samples.

Points on this clone: In the same sample, other DNA sequences code for this CDR3. The chain uses TRBV5-1 and TRBJ2-2, with 9 bases lining up with TRBD2. There are 15 residues in the CDR3. The J segment lost 3 bases and the V segment lost 4 bases, leaving 4 bases of the junction unmatched. Germline CDR1 reads SGHRS; CDR2 reads YFSETQ. The CDR3 reads CASSPTSGYTGELFF. CDR3 DNA: TGCGCCAGCAGCCCGACTAGCGGATACACCGGGGAGCTGTTTTTT.

Of note for this clone: The same CDR3 also results from other DNA sequences found in this sample. V is TRBV5-1 and J is TRBJ2-2; the D gene is possibly TRBD1 (5 bases). The CDR3 totals 14 residues. The germline V gene encodes CDR1 SGHRS and CDR2 YFSETQ. The V end lost 4 bases, the J end lost 5 bases, and 12 bases lay between the germline ends. Here the CDR3 reads CASSLGRGTGELFF. The CDR3 DNA sequence: TGCGCCAGCAGCCTGGGAAGGGGAACCGGGGAGCTGTTTTTT.

This chain connects TRBV25-1 to TRBJ1-1; a weak D match, TRBD1 (6 bases). This CDR3 comprises 16 residues. Germline CDR1 is MGHDK and CDR2 is SYGVNS. V dropped 3 bases and J dropped 3 bases, with 17 bases sitting between them. CDR3: CASSEAGGRRYTEAFF. CDR3 DNA sequence: TGTGCCAGCAGTGAGGCGGGGGGCAGGCGGTACACTGAAGCTTTCTTT.

V usage is TRBV9 and J usage is TRBJ2-1; no firm D call. V was cut by 0 bases and J by 0 bases, with 13 bases left in between. Germline lookup yields CDR1 SGDLS and CDR2 YYNGEE. The CDR3 spans 17 residues. CDR3 bases: TGTGCCAGCAGCGTAGGTCAGTGGGCGAGCTCCTACAATGAGCAGTTCTTC. Protein product: CASSVGQWASSYNEQFF.

This clone occurred a few times. The chain joins TRBV19 to TRBJ1-4; 9 positions match TRBD1. This CDR3 is built from 15 residues. Losses at the gene ends were 6 bases for V and 8 bases for J; bases not matched to a gene: 10. Looked up from germline, CDR1 is LNHDA and CDR2 is SQIVND (reference sequence). Here the CDR3 DNA reads TGTGCCAGTAGACCATCCGGGACAGGGAACGAAAAACTGTTTTTT. As protein: CASRPSGTGNEKLFF. Using reference TRBV19 and TRBJ1-4 for the parts outside the CDR3, the full variable domain is DGGITQSPKYLFRKEGQNVTLSCEQNLNHDAMYWYRQDPGQGLRLIYYSQIVNDFQKGDIAEGYSVSREKKESFPLTVTSAQKNPTAFYLCASRPSGTGNEKLFFGSGTQLSVL.

The sample holds one count of this clone. The chain links TRBV7-3 to TRBJ2-3, with TRBD2 matching over 9 bases. The CDR3 loop spans 15 amino acids. V was clipped by 4 bases and J by 5 bases; unmatched bases: 7. CDR1 SGHTA and CDR2 FQGTGA come from the germline V gene. CDR3 sequence: CASSYFSGSIDTQYF. CDR3 in DNA: TGTGCCAGCAGCTATTTTAGCGGGAGTATAGATACGCAGTATTTT.

The J gene is TRBJ1-1, the V gene TRBV27, with 9 bases that match TRBD1. V dropped 5 bases and J dropped 5; count of bases not matched to a gene: 12. There are 16 residues in the CDR3. Germline assignment: CDR1 MNHEY and CDR2 SMNVEV (reference sequence). CDR3 DNA sequence: TGTGCCAGCAGTAGGTCCTCGACAGGGGGTTATACTGAAGCTTTCTTT. This encodes CASSRSSTGGYTEAFF.

The V call is TRBV10-3, the J call TRBJ1-6; 7 bases map to TRBD1. After removal of 3 bases from V and 6 bases from J, the junction contained 8 bases not matched to a gene. The CDR3 is 16 amino acids. Looked up from germline, CDR1 is ENHRY and CDR2 is SYGVKD. The DNA of the CDR3 is TGTGCCATCAGTGAAGGTTCCCAGGGGGTTAATTCACCCCTCCACTTT. Translating it yields CAISEGSQGVNSPLHF.

This chain links TRBV6-5 with TRBJ1-3; D not resolved. The CDR3 consists of 14 residues. V was shortened by 2 bases and J by 0 bases, with 5 bases between the two germline ends. From germline, CDR1 is MNHEY and CDR2 SVGAGI. The CDR3 DNA reads TGTGCCAGCAGTTACGAAGCCTCTGGAAACACCATATATTTT. Residues: CASSYEASGNTIYF.

This clone is a singleton in its sample. The chain has TRBV23-1 and TRBJ2-7, with D possibly TRBD2 on 7 matching bases. TRBV23-1 falls under the ORF class, with uncertain function. This CDR3 is 14 amino acids long. V was shortened by 8 bases and J by 4 bases, with 18 bases between the two germline ends. CDR3 sequence: CASPPGGRSYEQYF. The CDR3 DNA is TGCGCCAGCCCTCCGGGGGGCAGATCGTACGAGCAGTACTTC.

To note about this clone: Other DNA sequences in this sample translate to the same CDR3. The chain couples TRBV5-1 to TRBJ2-7; 8 positions match TRBD1. V lost 0 bases to trimming and J lost 3 bases; unmatched junction nucleotides: 5. CDR3 length equals 15 residues. CDR1 is SGHRS, CDR2 YFSETQ, per germline. The DNA of the CDR3 is TGCGCCAGCAGCTTGGATGGGACAGGTGTCTACGAGCAGTACTTC. The encoded protein is CASSLDGTGVYEQYF.

The rearrangement links TRBV11-2 to TRBJ2-5; the D is unclear. The CDR3 contains 13 residues. Germline lookup yields CDR1 SGHAT and CDR2 FQNNGV. Between the trimmed V and J ends, which lost 1 base and 5 bases, there was a span of 8 bases. CDR3 sequence: CASSLGGFETQYF. CDR3 DNA: TGTGCCAGCAGCTTAGGAGGTTTTGAGACCCAGTACTTC.

The chain employs TRBV11-2 and TRBJ2-3; D uncertain. From germline, CDR1 is SGHAT and CDR2 FQNNGV. The germline V and J ends were trimmed by 5 bases and 5 bases, with 20 bases remaining between them. The CDR3 contains 16 residues. The DNA for the CDR3 is TGTGCCAGCAGCCTAGTGGGAACGACGATATTAGATACGCAGTATTTT. Its translation is CASSLVGTTILDTQYF.

J is TRBJ2-7 and V is TRBV4-1; perhaps TRBD1 as D (9 bases). The V end was cut by 3 bases, the J end by 6 bases, with 21 bases between. The CDR3 extends over 16 amino acids. Germline lookup yields CDR1 MGHRA and CDR2 YSYEKL. The CDR3 is CASSHSGGDRAREQYF. CDR3 bases: TGCGCCAGCAGCCACTCCGGGGGGGACAGGGCGCGCGAGCAGTACTTC.

The genes are TRBV11-2 and TRBJ2-1; 12 nucleotides line up with TRBD2. Unmatched junction bases numbered 4, after V lost 6 bases and J lost 4 bases. Germline V gene data show CDR1 as SGHAT and CDR2 as FQNNGV. The CDR3 consists of 15 residues. The CDR3 region has the DNA TGTGCCAGCAGTTGGACTAGCGGGATTTACAATGAGCAGTTCTTC. Its protein is CASSWTSGIYNEQFF.

This rearrangement joins TRBV5-1 to TRBJ2-2; D possibly corresponds to TRBD2 (5 bases). The CDR3 loop spans 16 amino acids. The V end lost 0 bases, the J end lost 5 bases, and 14 bases lay between the germline ends. Germline CDR1 and CDR2: SGHRS and YFSETQ. The CDR3 bases are TGCGCCAGCAGCTTGGGTTCCACCGGCGGGACCGGGGAGCTGTTTTTT. This sequence encodes CASSLGSTGGTGELFF.

Notes on this clone: This CDR3 is also generated by other DNA sequences in the sample. J is TRBJ1-1 and V is TRBV7-8; D may be TRBD1 (5 bases). Trimming cost V 1 base and J 5 bases, with 8 bases left between them. The CDR3 runs to 13 residues. Germline V gene data show CDR1 as SGHVS and CDR2 as FQNEAQ. The CDR3: CASSLVGETEAFF. The CDR3 bases are TGTGCCAGCAGCTTAGTAGGGGAGACTGAAGCTTTCTTT.

The chain carries TRBV2 and TRBJ1-4; D is possibly TRBD1 (5 bases). With 4 bases removed from V and 8 bases from J, the gap between germline ends came to 14 bases. Per germline, CDR1 SNHLY and CDR2 FYNNEI. This CDR3 has 14 residues. CDR3 DNA: TGTGCCAGCAGTGGCAGGGTGAGAGGGGAAAAACTGTTTTTT. This codes for CASSGRVRGEKLFF.